This T cell receptor beta chain was captured by sequencing in a study of T cells in Graves' hyperthyroidism and ophthalmopathy. RNA transcripts gave rise to amplified TCR beta CDR3 regions. With the HTBI primer set, the TCR CDR3 went through a first round of RT-PCR. TCRdb reanalysed the multiplex PCR reads using MiXCR and keeps one entry per CDR3 protein. This repertoire shows over 700,000 distinct CDR3 sequences, roughly a third found once; its top ten account for 31%. Deletions cut 7 bases from V and 2 bases from J, with 12 bases between. This CDR3 comprises 15 residues. Germline loops: CDR1 LNHDA, CDR2 SQIVND (reference sequence).

The sequenced material came from blood. The chain joins TRBV19 to TRBJ2-6; D may be TRBD2 (5 bases). This sequence was found in a woman in her thirties or forties with Graves' hyperthyroidism. The CDR3 coding sequence is TGTGCCAGTACCCCCCCGGGGACTGGGGCCAACGTCCTGACTTTC. Amino acids: CASTPPGTGANVLTF. Together with reference TRBV19 and TRBJ2-6, the CDR3 gives the full variable domain: DGGITQSPKYLFRKEGQNVTLSCEQNLNHDAMYWYRQDPGQGLRLIYYSQIVNDFQKGDIAEGYSVSREKKESFPLTVTSAQKNPTAFYLCASTPPGTGANVLTFGAGSRLTVL.